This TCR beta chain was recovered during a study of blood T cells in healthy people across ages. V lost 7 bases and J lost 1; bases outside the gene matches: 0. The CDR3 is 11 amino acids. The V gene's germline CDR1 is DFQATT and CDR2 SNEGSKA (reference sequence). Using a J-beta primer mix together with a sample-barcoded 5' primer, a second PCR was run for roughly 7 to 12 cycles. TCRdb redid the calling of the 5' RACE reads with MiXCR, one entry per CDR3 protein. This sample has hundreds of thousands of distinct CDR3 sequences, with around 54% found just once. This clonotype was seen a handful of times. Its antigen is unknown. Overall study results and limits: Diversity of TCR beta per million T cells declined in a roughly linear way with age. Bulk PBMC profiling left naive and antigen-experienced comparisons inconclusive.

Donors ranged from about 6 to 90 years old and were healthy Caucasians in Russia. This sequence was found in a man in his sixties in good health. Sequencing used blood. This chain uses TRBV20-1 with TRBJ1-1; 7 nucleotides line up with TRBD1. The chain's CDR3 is CSGQGNTEAFF. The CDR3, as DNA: TGCAGTGGACAGGGGAACACTGAAGCTTTCTTT.